Following are 25 T cell receptor beta chains from one sample sequenced in a study of breast tumors, draining lymph nodes, adjacent tissues listed by TCRdb under 2016. The method was multiplex PCR. The instrument was an Illumina HiSeq 2000. In TCRdb, the public reads were trimmed at Q25 with fastp and aligned with MiXCR, with productive beta chains retained. Entries that share a CDR3 protein sequence are merged under the most common genes and DNA. The sample table shows 160,000 or so distinct CDR3 sequences, and about 30% are seen once. The top ten hold over 3.5% of the sample. Lymph node samples were obtained from the axillary draining lymph nodes of breast cancer patients. The sample consisted of axillary lymph node tissue. The receptors were sampled from a female donor with breast cancer. Some clones in this sample may be carry-over from other donors' samples.

This clonotype has ten or more counts. The genes are TRBV7-3 and TRBJ2-2; 7 bases match TRBD2. The CDR3 length is 16 residues. Trimming cost V 1 base and J 7 bases; bases outside gene matches: 9. Germline V gives CDR1 SGHTA, CDR2 FQGTGA. The CDR3 reads CASSLRAGGTGGELFF. CDR3 bases: TGTGCCAGCAGCTTAAGGGCCGGGGGGACCGGCGGGGAGCTGTTTTTT.

This clonotype appeared many times. A much larger clonotype is one base distant, so this may be a read error. The chain uses TRBV14 and TRBJ2-5, with D hard to call. The length of the CDR3 is 14 residues. Germline values: CDR1 SGHDN, CDR2 FVKESK. The CDR3 coding sequence is TGTGCCAGCAGCCTCATGGGGATTGGAGAGACCCAGTCCTTC. As protein: CASSLMGIGETQSF.

This clonotype came up many times. V is TRBV27 and J is TRBJ2-1, with 12 bases that match TRBD2. The CDR3 consists of 15 residues. The junction had 8 bases not matched to a gene; V was cut back by 8 bases and J by 6 bases. Germline CDR1 MNHEY, CDR2 SMNVEV (reference sequence). DNA of the CDR3: TGTGCCAGCCAAATACTAGCGGGAGGTGGCAATGAGCAGTTCTTC. The encoded protein is CASQILAGGGNEQFF.

With regard to this clonotype: A much larger clone sits a single nucleotide away, making a read error possible. The chain is built from TRBV5-4 and TRBJ2-1, with a possible D match to TRBD2 (5 bases). This CDR3 comprises 15 residues. The V and J ends lost 3 bases and 10 bases respectively, with 20 bases between them. Germline V gives CDR1 SGHNT, CDR2 YYREEE (reference sequence). The DNA for the CDR3 is TGTGCCAGCAGCTCATTGACTACCGGGCGAGAGGAGCAGTTCTTC. Its translation: CASSSLTTGREEQFF.

V and J are TRBV5-8 and TRBJ2-7; 8 bases fit TRBD2. Germline V gives CDR1 SGHTS, CDR2 YDEGEE. With V trimmed by 4 bases and J by 0 bases, 15 bases remained unmatched. The CDR3 covers 18 residues. CDR3 sequence: CASSVSGSGAGASYEQYF. The CDR3 nucleotides read TGTGCCAGCAGCGTGAGCGGATCAGGAGCGGGGGCCTCCTACGAGCAGTACTTC.

This clonotype was observed many times. The rearrangement joins TRBV12-3 or TRBV12-4 to TRBJ2-3, with D uncertain. V shed 6 bases and J shed 7 bases, with 11 bases lying between them. This CDR3 region has 12 residues. As DNA, the CDR3 is TGTGCCAGCAGAAAAAAAGTAAATACGCAGTATTTT. This sequence encodes CASRKKVNTQYF.

A word on this clonotype: A read error may explain this, as a much larger clone is one base away. The CDR3 here is CASSEAELTYNEQFF. The CDR3, as DNA: TGTGCCAGCTCTGAGGCGGAGCTAACCTACAATGAGCAGTTCTTC. The rearrangement uses TRBV18 and TRBJ2-1; no firm D call. The CDR3 contains 15 residues. CDR1 KGHSH and CDR2 LQKENI come from the germline V gene. V dropped 6 bases and J dropped 2 bases, with 14 bases sitting between them.

This clonotype has ten or more counts. The rearrangement links TRBV12-2 to TRBJ2-1; the table gives TRBD1 as D, unverified against the DNA. TRBV12-2 has pseudogene status. CDR3 length: 15 amino acids. CDR3 coding DNA: TGTGCAAGTCGCCCGGGACGGGCTCCGGGTGGTGAGCAGTTCTTC. Its translation is CASRPGRAPGGEQFF.

This clonotype was detected ten times or more. The gene calls are TRBV3-1 and TRBJ2-7; D not certain. V dropped 1 base and J dropped 6 bases, with 16 bases sitting between them. Germline assignment: CDR1 LGHDT and CDR2 YNNKEL (reference sequence). The CDR3 contains 15 residues. CDR3 region: CASSQAAGTPLEQYF. Here the CDR3 DNA reads TGTGCCAGCAGCCAAGCAGCCGGTACCCCACTCGAGCAGTACTTC.

For this clonotype: Being one base from a much bigger clone, this may be a read error. The chain couples TRBV18 to TRBJ2-3; 7 positions match TRBD1. The CDR3 spans 16 residues. Germline assignment: CDR1 KGHSH and CDR2 LQKENI. Here the CDR3 DNA reads TGTGCCAGCCCACCACTAGAGGGGGCCTTCACAGATACGCAGTATTTT. Encoded protein: CASPPLEGAFTDTQYF.

This clonotype was counted between two and nine times. CDR3 nucleotide sequence: TGTGCCAGCAGTCACCTGAACAGGGGGCGGGGCGGGGAGCTGTTTTTT. It encodes CASSHLNRGRGGELFF. The chain recombines TRBV6-5 with TRBJ2-2; 9 positions match TRBD1. CDR3 size: 16 residues. The V gene's germline CDR1 is MNHEY and CDR2 SVGAGI. V shed 5 bases and J 7 bases; nucleotides not matched to a gene: 11.

The chain joins TRBV20-1 to TRBJ2-2; D not resolved. Trimming pared 1 base from V and 2 bases from J, leaving 8 bases between. Germline V gives CDR1 DFQATT, CDR2 SNEGSKA (reference sequence). The CDR3 sequence is 14 residues long. CDR3 sequence (DNA): TGCAGTGCTAGAGCCGCGGACAACACCGGGGAGCTGTTTTTT. Amino acid sequence: CSARAADNTGELFF.

This clonotype was seen only a few times. Possible read error: a much larger clone is one base away. In DNA, the CDR3 is TGTGCCGGGACCCCGGCGGGGGCTACGACCGGGGAGCTGTTTTTT. This sequence encodes CAGTPAGATTGELFF. The chain employs TRBV11-2 and TRBJ2-2; a possible D gene is TRBD2 (7 bases). The V gene's germline CDR1 is SGHAT and CDR2 FQNNGV. V gave up 11 bases and J gave up 5 bases, with 21 bases separating them. The CDR3 runs to 15 residues.

This clonotype was detected only a few times. A read error may be the cause here, since a much bigger clone is one base away. This rearrangement joins TRBV11-2 to TRBJ2-1; D might be TRBD2 (6 bases). The CDR3 runs 13 residues. Trimming stripped 4 bases from V and 10 bases from J, with 14 bases between. In germline, CDR1 is SGHAT, CDR2 FQNNGV. Here the CDR3 DNA reads TGTGCCAGCAGCTCCTTGGGGGGACCGGAGCAGTTCTTC. It is translated as CASSSLGGPEQFF. Drawing the rest from reference TRBV11-2 and TRBJ2-1, the complete variable domain is EAGVAQSPRYKIIEKRQSVAFWCNPISGHATLYWYQQILGQGPKLLIQFQNNGVVDDSQLPKDRFSAERLKGVDSTLKIQPAKLEDSAVYLCASSSLGGPEQFFGPGTRLTVL.

Worth noting for this clonotype: With a much larger clone just one base away, this may be a read error. The chain has TRBV5-6 and TRBJ2-7; tentatively, D is TRBD2 (6 bases). V was pared by 3 bases and J by 2 bases, with 12 bases between. Germline assignment: CDR1 SGHDT and CDR2 YYEEEE. This CDR3 contains 14 residues. The CDR3 region has the DNA TGTGCCAGCAGCTGGAGGGACGCACCCTACGAGCAGTACTTC. This sequence encodes CASSWRDAPYEQYF.

For this clonotype: Because it lacks the conserved phenylalanine or tryptophan at the end, this CDR3 is likely a read error. Because the CDR3's place on the DNA is in doubt, the DNA is left out and the CDR3 is given as listed by TCRdb. The chain combines TRBV12-3 or TRBV12-4 with TRBJ1-4. The CDR3 is 9 residues long, ends included. The chain's CDR3 is CASSLMGGL.

As regards this clonotype: No conserved phenylalanine or tryptophan is present at the end of the CDR3, so a read error is the likely explanation. The chain joins TRBV24-1 to TRBJ1-2; 10 bases are shared with TRBD1. This CDR3 is 18 amino acids long. CDR1 KGHDR and CDR2 SFDVKD come from the germline V gene. V gave up 3 bases and J gave up 2 bases; unmatched junction bases: 11. This CDR3 reads CATSDTQKTGGRNYGYTS. CDR3 nucleotides: TGTGCCACCAGTGATACCCAGAAGACAGGGGGCAGAAACTATGGCTACACCTCC.

The CDR3 bases are TGTGCCAGCAGTTTAGGCGGGGACACGGAAACAATGAATGAAAAACTGTTTTTT. Translation gives CASSLGGDTETMNEKLFF. This rearrangement joins TRBV12-3 or TRBV12-4 to TRBJ1-4; a weak D match, TRBD1 (6 bases). V dropped 1 base and J dropped 5 bases, with 20 bases sitting between them. The CDR3 sequence is 18 residues long.

This clonotype was seen ten or more times. The chain couples TRBV7-2 to TRBJ1-6; D not certain. V gave up 4 bases and J gave up 7 bases, with 5 bases separating them. Per the germline V gene, CDR1 is SGHTA and CDR2 is FQGNSA. This CDR3 region has 12 residues. The CDR3 protein is CASSSSNSPLHF. In DNA, the CDR3 is TGTGCCAGCAGCTCCTCGAATTCACCCCTCCACTTT.

This clonotype appeared many times. The chain recombines TRBV7-8 with TRBJ1-3; D unresolved. This CDR3 has 14 amino acids. CDR1 SGHVS and CDR2 FQNEAQ come from the germline V gene. The germline V and J ends were trimmed by 4 bases and 4 bases, with 11 bases remaining between them. Here the CDR3 reads CASSSHLAGNTIYF. The DNA for the CDR3 is TGTGCCAGCAGCTCCCATCTAGCAGGAAACACCATATATTTT.

This clonotype was observed many times. V usage is TRBV6-5 and J usage is TRBJ1-3, with D uncertain. The CDR3 loop spans 11 amino acids. V lost 9 bases and J lost 3, with 6 bases in between. Germline CDR1 and CDR2: MNHEY and SVGAGI. CDR3 in amino acids: CASQVGNTIYF. CDR3 sequence (DNA): TGTGCCAGTCAGGTTGGAAACACCATATATTTT.

The rearrangement joins TRBV6-1 to TRBJ2-3; 8 nucleotides line up with TRBD1. Looked up from germline, CDR1 is MNHNS and CDR2 is SASEGT. The CDR3 runs 16 residues. V shed 5 bases, J shed 0 bases, and the junction held 7 bases outside the gene matches. This chain's CDR3 is CASSHSGTGSTDTQYF. Written as DNA, the CDR3 is TGTGCCAGCAGTCACTCGGGGACAGGAAGCACAGATACGCAGTATTTT.

Many counts were recorded for this clonotype. An end of the junction does not agree with germline; a read error may underlie this. This chain links TRBV2 with TRBJ2-2, with 8 nucleotides matching TRBD1. Germline V gene data show CDR1 as SNHLY and CDR2 as FYNNEI. The CDR3 covers 14 residues. Here the CDR3 DNA reads TGTGCCATTCCCGGGGACAGGAACATCGGGGAGCTGTTTTTT. Amino acid sequence: CAIPGDRNIGELFF.

This clonotype has a count of ten or more. The rearrangement joins TRBV4-3 to TRBJ2-2; a possible D gene is TRBD2 (5 bases). The V and J ends lost 2 bases and 1 base respectively, with 11 bases between them. CDR3 length: 16 residues. The V gene's germline CDR1 is LGHNA and CDR2 YSLEER. The CDR3 is CASSQPAAGNTGELFF. The DNA for the CDR3 is TGCGCCAGCAGCCAACCCGCCGCGGGGAACACCGGGGAGCTGTTTTTT.

This clonotype has at least ten counts. The rearrangement joins TRBV6-1 to TRBJ2-1, with D unresolved. The CDR3 contains 14 residues. The ends were cut back, 1 base at V and 4 bases at J, with 8 bases in the middle. CDR1 and CDR2 from the germline V gene are MNHNS and SASEGT. The CDR3 DNA reads as TGTGCCAGCAGTGAAGATTCCCGTTACAATGAGCAGTTCTTC. Its protein product is CASSEDSRYNEQFF.